This T cell receptor (beta chain) emerged from a study of T-cell memory formation after mild COVID-19. The wider study: Largely donor-specific sequence clusters came from a couple of donors.

TCR alpha and TCR beta cDNA libraries carrying sample barcodes and UMIs came from 5'RACE with constant-segment primers. Using its own MiXCR run on the 5' RACE reads, TCRdb lists one record per CDR3 protein. The table lists about 190,000 distinct CDR3 sequences, about a fifth of them singletons. The V gene end was trimmed by 5 bases and the J gene end by 5 bases; junction bases not matched to a gene: 8. The CDR3 has 16 residues. Germline CDR1 reads PRHDT; CDR2 reads FYEKMQ (reference sequence). Findings and limits, study-wide: CD4+ clones that contracted lay mainly in CM and EM; CD8+ ones lay in EMRA.

In the case of this clonotype: Its antigen is undetermined.

The V call is TRBV13, the J call TRBJ2-7; TRBD2 aligns across 14 bases. The sequence was obtained from an adult woman who had mild COVID-19 (a few samples of this study predate the infection). Cell type and time point are not known. Sequencing was done on a sample of PBMCs or a T cell subset sorted from them (not recorded which). The CDR3 DNA sequence: TGTGCCAGCAGCACCCGACTAGCGGGAGGGTCGGACGAGCAGTACTTC. Translated, it gives CASSTRLAGGSDEQYF.